The 2 T cell receptor beta chains reported below all come from one sample, sequenced in a study of molecular identifiers for immune sequencing clone quantification. TCRdb passed the PCR reads through MiXCR, listing each CDR3 protein once. This table has a few hundred thousand distinct CDR3 sequences, 20% to 25% appearing once. Sequenced material: naive CD8+ T cells from blood, with Jurkat cell RNA spiked in. Subset of the sample: FACS-sorted CD8+CD4-CCR7+CD45RA+ naive T cells. These receptors were collected from a human donor in good health. Some libraries in this study had Jurkat cell RNA spiked in.

This clonotype was detected many times. This chain uses TRBV2 with TRBJ2-7, with D hard to call. CDR3 size: 12 residues. In germline, CDR1 is SNHLY, CDR2 FYNNEI. V lost 7 bases, J lost 2 bases, and 9 bases lay in between. CDR3 sequence: CASIQLTYEQYF. CDR3 DNA: TGTGCCAGCATACAGCTCACCTACGAGCAGTACTTC.

There are many counts of this clonotype. The rearrangement uses TRBV28 and TRBJ2-3; D gene unclear. The CDR3 length is 17 residues. Germline V gene lookup returns CDR1 MDHEN and CDR2 SYDVKM. Trimming removed 5 bases from V and 2 bases from J, with 20 bases in between. CDR3 in DNA: TGTGCCAGCAGTCCGTTCATCATGCTGGCGGCCACAGATACGCAGTATTTT. Its translation is CASSPFIMLAATDTQYF.